This T cell receptor beta chain was recorded in a study of blood T cell repertoires in COVID-19. In the study overall: Collection of acute and convalescent COVID-19 samples took place in the United States, Italy and Spain. The cDNA or gDNA used as material had been derived from T cells, B-cell-depleted T cells, or PBMCs.

TCRdb's table, derived via immunoSEQ multiplex PCR, lists solely in-frame clones and lacks some. The sample has 50,000 to 60,000 clones, more than 85% seen once. This CDR3 contains 15 residues. Looked up from germline, CDR1 is SNHLY and CDR2 is FYNNEI. V lost 4 bases and J lost 6, with 16 bases in between. This sequence originates from a human donor with active COVID-19. The donor label of this sample is uncertain. Sequenced: peripheral blood. The V call is TRBV2, the J call TRBJ2-1; maybe TRBD2 (6 bases). CDR3 sequence: CASSVSAAGTNEQFF. The CDR3 nucleotides read TGTGCCAGCAGTGTGTCGGCGGCGGGAACCAATGAGCAGTTCTTC. Supplemented by reference TRBV2 and TRBJ2-1, the full variable domain reads EPEVTQTPSHQVTQMGQEVILRCVPISNHLYFYWYRQILGQKVEFLVSFYNNEISEKSEIFDDQFSVERPDGSNFTLKIRSTKLEDSAMYFCASSVSAAGTNEQFFGPGTRLTVL.